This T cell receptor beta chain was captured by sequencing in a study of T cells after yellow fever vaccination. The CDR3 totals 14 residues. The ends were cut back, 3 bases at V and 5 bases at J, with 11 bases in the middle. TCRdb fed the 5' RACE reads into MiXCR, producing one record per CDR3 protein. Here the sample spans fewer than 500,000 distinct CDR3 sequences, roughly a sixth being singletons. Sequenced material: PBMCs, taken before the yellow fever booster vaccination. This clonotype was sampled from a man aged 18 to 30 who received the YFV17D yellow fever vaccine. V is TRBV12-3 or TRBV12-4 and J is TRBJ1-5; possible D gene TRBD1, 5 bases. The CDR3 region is CASSFRRAHQPQHF. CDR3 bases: TGTGCCAGCAGTTTCCGCAGGGCCCATCAGCCCCAGCATTTT.